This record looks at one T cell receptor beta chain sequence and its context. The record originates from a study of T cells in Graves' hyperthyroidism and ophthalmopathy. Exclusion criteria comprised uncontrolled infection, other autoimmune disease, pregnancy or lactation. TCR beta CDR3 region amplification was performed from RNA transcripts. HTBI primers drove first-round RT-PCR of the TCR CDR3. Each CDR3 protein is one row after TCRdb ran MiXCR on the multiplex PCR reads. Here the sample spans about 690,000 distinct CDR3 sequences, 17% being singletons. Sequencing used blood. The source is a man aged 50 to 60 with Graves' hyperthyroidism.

The CDR3 DNA sequence: TGTGCCAGCAGACTACAGGTGGAGGCTCAGCCCCAGCATTTT. Its translation: CASRLQVEAQPQHF. The chain couples TRBV2 to TRBJ1-5; tentative D call: TRBD1 (5 bases). This CDR3 spans 14 amino acids. The germline V gene encodes CDR1 SNHLY and CDR2 FYNNEI. Trimming removed 6 bases at V and 6 bases at J, with 15 bases between.